The T cell receptor beta chain under discussion was sequenced for a study of blood T cell repertoires in COVID-19. Study-level background: PBMCs, B-cell-depleted T cells, or T cells provided the cDNA or gDNA that made up the material.

Authors' methods: Estimation of nucleated cell counts was performed using reference gene primer amplification. Here immunoSEQ multiplex PCR was the method, and the copy in TCRdb shows in-frame clones only, minus some. That table is the source of V, J and clone size, and D and trimming were worked out from the DNA. This sample has more than 200,000 clones, with 65% to 90% found just once. V gave up 1 base and J gave up 0 bases, with 9 bases separating them. The CDR3 totals 15 residues. Germline V gene sequence: CDR1 SGDLS, CDR2 YYNGEE. V is TRBV9 and J is TRBJ2-3; no clear D. The clonotype originates from a man in his forties who had recovered from COVID-19. The sample comprised PBMCs or T cells enriched from blood (not recorded which). Here the CDR3 reads CASSVQVSSTDTQYF. The CDR3 bases are TGTGCCAGCAGCGTACAGGTCTCAAGCACAGATACGCAGTATTTT.